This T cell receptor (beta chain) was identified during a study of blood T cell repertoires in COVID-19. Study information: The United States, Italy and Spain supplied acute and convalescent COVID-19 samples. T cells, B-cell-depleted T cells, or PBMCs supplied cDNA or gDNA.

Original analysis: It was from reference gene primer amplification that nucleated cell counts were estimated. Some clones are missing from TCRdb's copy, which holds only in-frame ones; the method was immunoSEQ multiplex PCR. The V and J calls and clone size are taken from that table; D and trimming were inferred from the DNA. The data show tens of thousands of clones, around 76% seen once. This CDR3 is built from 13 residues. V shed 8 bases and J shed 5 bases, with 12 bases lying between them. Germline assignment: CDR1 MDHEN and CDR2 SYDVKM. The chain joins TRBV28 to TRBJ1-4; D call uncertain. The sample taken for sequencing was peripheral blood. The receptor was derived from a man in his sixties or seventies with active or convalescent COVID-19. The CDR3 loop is CASEEGRNEKLFF. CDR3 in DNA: TGTGCCAGCGAAGAAGGGAGAAATGAAAAACTGTTTTTT.